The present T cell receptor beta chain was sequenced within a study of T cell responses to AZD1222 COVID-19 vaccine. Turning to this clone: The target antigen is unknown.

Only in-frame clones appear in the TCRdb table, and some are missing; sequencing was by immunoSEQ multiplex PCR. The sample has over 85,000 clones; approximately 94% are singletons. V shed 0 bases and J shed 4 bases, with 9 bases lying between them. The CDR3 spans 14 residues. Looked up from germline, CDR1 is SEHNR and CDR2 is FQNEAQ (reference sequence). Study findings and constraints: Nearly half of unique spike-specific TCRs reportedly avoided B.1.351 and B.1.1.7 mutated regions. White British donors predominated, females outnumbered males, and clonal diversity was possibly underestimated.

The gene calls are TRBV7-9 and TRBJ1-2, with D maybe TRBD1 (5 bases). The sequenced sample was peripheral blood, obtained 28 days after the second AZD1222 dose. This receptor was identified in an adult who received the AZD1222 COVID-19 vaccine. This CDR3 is CASSLARGPYGYTF. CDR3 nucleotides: TGTGCCAGCAGCTTAGCCCGGGGCCCCTATGGCTACACCTTC.